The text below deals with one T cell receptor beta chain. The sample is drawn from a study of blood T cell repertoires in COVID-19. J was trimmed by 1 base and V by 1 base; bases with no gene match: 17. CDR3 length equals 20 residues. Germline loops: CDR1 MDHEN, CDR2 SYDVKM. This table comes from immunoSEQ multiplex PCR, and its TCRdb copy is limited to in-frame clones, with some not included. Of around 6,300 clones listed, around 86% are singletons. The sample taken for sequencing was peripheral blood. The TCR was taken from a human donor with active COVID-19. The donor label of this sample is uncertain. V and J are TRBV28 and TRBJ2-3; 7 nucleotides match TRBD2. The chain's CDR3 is CASSLFGGSAPLARTDTQYF. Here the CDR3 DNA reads TGTGCCAGCAGTTTATTCGGGGGGTCGGCTCCACTAGCTCGCACAGATACGCAGTATTTT.